This entry features one TCR beta chain sequence. The antigen is not known. The data are from a study of siplizumab effects on memory and regulatory T cells. Kept together in coculture, the mixed lymphocyte reaction cells spent 6 days at 37°C. CFSE-labelled responders and Violet Dye-labelled stimulators, both PBMCs, were mixed 1:1. CDR1 is SGHNT and CDR2 is YYREEE in the germline V gene (reference sequence). Trimming stripped 5 bases from V and 3 bases from J, with 13 bases between. CDR3 length: 14 amino acids. Clones were read by immunoSEQ multiplex PCR, and TCRdb kept only the in-frame ones, dropping some. The sample yields about 10,000 clones, 40% to 55% seen once. General study results and limits: The diversity of naive T cells seemed greater than that of memory cells, and their alloresponse contribution seemed major.

The chain recombines TRBV5-4 with TRBJ2-3; D may match TRBD1 or TRBD2 (5 bases each). Sequenced sample: CFSE-low (dividing) CD4+ T cells sorted from an allogeneic mixed lymphocyte reaction. This clonotype was obtained from a human donor in good health; the cells came from an allogeneic mixed lymphocyte reaction. The CDR3 region is CASRGPGLTDTQYF. CDR3 nucleotide sequence: TGTGCCAGCAGGGGGCCGGGATTAACAGATACGCAGTATTTT.